This T cell receptor beta chain was profiled in a study of OX40 agonist ivuxolimab in advanced cancers. The repertoire was sequenced with immunoSEQ multiplex PCR; TCRdb's copy has only in-frame clones and lacks some. Of 55,000 to 80,000 clones in the sample, about 90% were seen once. This CDR3 is 15 amino acids long. V lost 7 bases to trimming and J lost 3 bases, with 19 bases between them. The germline gives CDR1 MNHNY, CDR2 SVGAGI (reference sequence). The source is an adult with an advanced solid tumor such as melanoma, head and neck, liver or kidney cancer. The chain carries TRBV6-6 and TRBJ2-7; D not certain. Specimen: CD4+ or CD8+ T cells sorted from blood, collected in a trial of the OX40 agonist ivuxolimab. DNA for the CDR3: TGTGCCAGCACCGGTGAAGCAGTCCAGAACTACGAGCAGTACTTC. Residues: CASTGEAVQNYEQYF.